This T cell receptor beta chain was captured by sequencing in a study of blood T cell repertoires in COVID-19. Across the whole study: From the United States, Italy and Spain came samples of acute and convalescent COVID-19. PBMCs, B-cell-depleted T cells, or T cells were the source of the cDNA or gDNA that made up the material.

As processed by the authors: Quantification of nucleated cells was approximated via reference gene primer amplification. Sequenced by immunoSEQ multiplex PCR; TCRdb stores in-frame clones only, minus some. The V and J calls and clone size come from that table; D and trimming were worked out from the DNA. This table has around 300,000 clones, around 83% appearing once. Trimming shortened V by 6 bases and J by 7 bases, and 10 bases separated the two germline ends. This CDR3 is 10 amino acids long. CDR1 is SQVTM, CDR2 ANQGSEA, per germline. The sample was peripheral blood. The chain has TRBV29-1 and TRBJ2-7; weak D call: TRBD1 (6 bases). This receptor was taken from a man aged 25-45 years with active or convalescent COVID-19. CDR3 in amino acids: CSVTTGEQYF. CDR3 nucleotides: TGCAGCGTCACTACAGGGGAGCAGTACTTC.